This T cell receptor (beta chain) stems from a study of brain metastases from non-small cell lung cancer. The V gene lost 6 bases and the J gene lost 2 bases, with 22 bases spanning the gap. Germline V lookup: CDR1 SGHTA, CDR2 FQGNSA. The CDR3 is 17 residues long. In the case of this clone: As yet, its antigen is unknown.

Findings and limits, study-wide: TCR repertoires overlapped largely between brain metastases and matched primaries. Fewer infiltrating T cells were found in brain metastases than primaries.

TCRdb keeps only in-frame clones here, not all; method: immunoSEQ multiplex PCR. This table holds more than 3,000 clones, 88% found once. The receptor was derived from a donor aged 40 or over with non-small cell lung cancer. The sample consisted of primary lung tumor tissue. The rearrangement uses TRBV7-2 and TRBJ2-5; D is perhaps TRBD2 (7 bases). CDR3 nucleotide sequence: TGTGCCAGCAGGCGGGGGAGGGGGAATCTACTACAAGAGACCCAGTACTTC. The encoded protein is CASRRGRGNLLQETQYF.